The 5 T cell receptor beta chains reported below all come from one sample, sequenced in a study of control samples from healthy donors and cancer patients. Measured with immunoSEQ multiplex PCR; TCRdb has only the in-frame clones, and not every one. The sample yields 70,000 or so clones, over 85% seen once. Material for sequencing was PBMCs. These receptors all stem from a man in his sixties with lung cancer.

The table lists this clone with a count of one. This rearrangement joins TRBV18 to TRBJ1-6; TRBD1 is a possible D gene (5 bases). Trimming left V 3 bases short and J 8 bases short, with 14 bases between. The CDR3 covers 15 residues. The germline V gene encodes CDR1 KGHSH and CDR2 LQKENI. The CDR3 spells CASSPYGTSDSPLHF. CDR3 coding DNA: TGTGCCAGCTCACCGTACGGGACTTCGGATTCACCCCTCCACTTT.

The V call is TRBV11-2, the J call TRBJ1-5; TRBD1 is a possible D gene (5 bases). The CDR3 covers 14 residues. From germline, CDR1 is SGHAT and CDR2 FQNNGV. V lost 5 bases, J lost 4 bases, and 12 bases lay in between. The CDR3 nucleotides read TGTGCCAGCAGCCTCGGGACTTCTAATCAGCCCCAGCATTTT. Protein product: CASSLGTSNQPQHF.

The chain combines TRBV6-6 with TRBJ2-7, with D unresolved. With 5 bases removed from V and 6 bases from J, the gap between germline ends came to 11 bases. This CDR3 spans 12 amino acids. CDR1 and CDR2 (germline): MNHNY, SVGAGI (reference sequence). The CDR3 is CASSRSGLEQYV. The CDR3 DNA sequence: TGTGCCAGCAGTCGATCCGGTCTCGAGCAGTACGTC.

The chain uses TRBV6-6 and TRBJ2-7; 7 bases are a match to TRBD1. Germline CDR1 MNHNY, CDR2 SVGAGI (reference sequence). This CDR3 contains 14 residues. V lost 6 bases to trimming and J lost 4 bases; unmatched junction nucleotides: 9. In DNA, the CDR3 is TGTGCCAGCAGCTATACAGGGGTGGGATACGAGCAGTACTTC. Translated: CASSYTGVGYEQYF.

This CDR3 is CASSIIGTQKGQPQHF. The CDR3 coding sequence is TGTGCCAGTAGTATAATAGGGACCCAGAAGGGGCAGCCCCAGCATTTT. This chain joins TRBV19 and TRBJ1-5, with D perhaps TRBD1 (5 bases). Germline CDR1 reads LNHDA; CDR2 reads SQIVND (reference sequence). CDR3 length: 16 residues. V gave up 2 bases and J gave up 7 bases, with 18 bases separating them. Combining the CDR3 with reference TRBV19 and TRBJ1-5 gives the whole variable domain DGGITQSPKYLFRKEGQNVTLSCEQNLNHDAMYWYRQDPGQGLRLIYYSQIVNDFQKGDIAEGYSVSREKKESFPLTVTSAQKNPTAFYLCASSIIGTQKGQPQHFGDGTRLSIL.